This TCR beta chain was identified in a study of technical replicates of blood from a handful of donors. The repertoire was sequenced with immunoSEQ multiplex PCR; TCRdb's copy has only in-frame clones and lacks some. This sample has roughly 74,000 clones, with roughly 90% found just once. There are 15 residues in the CDR3. The junction had 2 bases not matched to a gene; V was cut back by 2 bases and J by 0 bases. The germline gives CDR1 MNHEY, CDR2 SMNVEV (reference sequence). The TCR comes from a human donor in good health. J is TRBJ1-2 and V is TRBV27; 8 bases line up with TRBD1. The sequencing input was T cells isolated from PBMCs. CDR3 bases: TGTGCCAGCAGTTTAGGGACAGGATCTAACTATGGCTACACCTTC. Translating it yields CASSLGTGSNYGYTF.